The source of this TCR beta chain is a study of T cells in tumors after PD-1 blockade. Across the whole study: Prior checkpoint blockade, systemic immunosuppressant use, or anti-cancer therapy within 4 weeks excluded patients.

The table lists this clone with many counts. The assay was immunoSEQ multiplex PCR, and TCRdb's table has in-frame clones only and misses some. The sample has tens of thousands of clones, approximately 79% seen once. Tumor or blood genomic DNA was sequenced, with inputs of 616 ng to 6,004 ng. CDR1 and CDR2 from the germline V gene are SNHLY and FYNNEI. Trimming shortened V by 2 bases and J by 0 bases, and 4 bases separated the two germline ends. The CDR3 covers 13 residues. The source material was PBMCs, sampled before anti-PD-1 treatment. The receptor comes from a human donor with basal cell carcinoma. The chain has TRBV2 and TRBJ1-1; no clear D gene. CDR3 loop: CASSERVNTEAFF. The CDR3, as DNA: TGTGCCAGCAGTGAAAGGGTGAACACTGAAGCTTTCTTT.